The clone carrying this T cell receptor (beta chain) occurred once. V was clipped by 0 bases and J by 4 bases, with 18 bases between them. In germline, CDR1 is LNHNV, CDR2 YYDKDF (reference sequence). The CDR3 sequence is 17 residues long. These data come from a study of blood T cell repertoires in COVID-19. Study background: In each case, the material was cDNA or gDNA derived from T cells, B-cell-depleted T cells, or PBMCs.

Profiled with immunoSEQ multiplex PCR; TCRdb holds only in-frame clones, not every one. Seen here are about 250,000 clones, around 89% observed once, and the top ten hold roughly 6.8%. The chain recombines TRBV15 with TRBJ1-2; TRBD1 is a possible D gene (6 bases). The TCR originated in a woman in her thirties with COVID-19, enrolled during active disease. What was sequenced was peripheral blood. The CDR3 sequence: CATSRDVFRTVIYGYTF. In DNA form, the CDR3 reads TGTGCCACCAGCAGAGATGTTTTTCGGACAGTCATCTATGGCTACACCTTC.